These T cell receptor beta chains were read from a single sample in a study of T cell responses to AZD1222 COVID-19 vaccine. TCRdb's table, derived via immunoSEQ multiplex PCR, lists solely in-frame clones and lacks some. There are 180,000 or so clones in the sample; about nine tenths occur only once, and approximately 1.8% lies in the top ten. The sequencing here drew on peripheral blood, taken 28 days after the second AZD1222 dose. The receptors stem from an adult who received the AZD1222 COVID-19 vaccine. Each CDR3 is given with its conserved first and last residue. Each record gives: D gene, J gene, V gene, CDR3 protein, CDR3 DNA. A D gene is named only where the DNA matches it firmly.

-,TRBJ2-7,TRBV6-1,CASSEAGGAYEQYF,TGTGCCAGCAGTGAAGCGGGCGGGGCCTACGAGCAGTACTTC
-,TRBJ1-2,TRBV28,CASSFGGARGYTF,TGTGCCAGCAGTTTCGGGGGGGCGCGAGGCTACACCTTC
-,TRBJ2-7,TRBV4-1,CASSHPASSYEQYF,TGCGCCAGCAGCCATCCGGCTAGCTCCTACGAGCAGTACTTC
TRBD1,TRBJ1-4,TRBV10-3,CAISLSRDSNEKLFF,TGTGCCATCAGTCTCTCGCGGGACAGTAATGAAAAACTGTTTTTT
-,TRBJ2-7,TRBV7-2,CASSQTPLIGEQYF,TGTGCCAGCAGCCAGACACCTTTAATCGGCGAGCAGTACTTC
-,TRBJ2-7,TRBV30,CAWSPNHYEQYF,TGTGCCTGGAGTCCTAACCACTACGAGCAGTACTTC
-,TRBJ2-7,TRBV3-1/TRBV3-2,CASSQAYEQYF,TGTGCCAGCAGCCAAGCTTACGAGCAGTACTTC
-,TRBJ1-1,TRBV7-9,CASSPPGPRKEAFF,TGTGCCAGCAGCCCCCCGGGCCCTCGCAAGGAAGCTTTCTTT
-,TRBJ2-7,TRBV23-1,CASELLGGAEQYF,TGCGCCAGCGAGCTTCTGGGGGGGGCCGAGCAGTACTTC
-,TRBJ1-1,TRBV5-5,CASSRGAPLSTEAFF,TGTGCCAGCAGCCGGGGCGCTCCCCTTAGCACTGAAGCTTTCTTT
TRBD1,TRBJ2-2,TRBV4-3,CASSLEWTGQGELFF,TGCGCCAGCAGCCTGGAGTGGACAGGGCAAGGGGAGCTGTTTTTT
-,TRBJ2-4,TRBV7-2,CASSSDWKNIQYF,TGTGCCAGCAGCTCCGACTGGAAAAACATTCAGTACTTC
-,TRBJ1-2,TRBV28,CASSLAGDYGYTF,TGTGCCAGCAGTTTGGCAGGGGACTATGGCTACACCTTC
TRBD1,TRBJ2-5,TRBV24-1,CATSLGQGRETQYF,TGTGCCACCAGCCTTGGACAGGGGAGAGAGACCCAGTACTTC
TRBD1,TRBJ1-3,TRBV5-8,CASSPGQYPGNTIYF,TGTGCCAGCAGCCCGGGACAGTATCCTGGAAACACCATATATTTT
-,TRBJ2-1,TRBV21-1,CASSALFRDLLFSYNEQFF,TGTGCCAGCAGCGCGCTTTTCCGGGACTTGCTTTTCTCCTACAATGAGCAGTTCTTC
TRBD1,TRBJ1-5,TRBV7-2,CASSPRLGGQGRNQPQHF,TGTGCCAGCAGCCCCCGACTGGGCGGACAGGGTCGGAATCAGCCCCAGCATTTT